These 14 T cell receptor beta chains share one sample of origin, sequenced in a study of cytomegalovirus exposure and HLA in healthy donors. The PCR made use of 60 Vbeta and 13 Jbeta primers. Repertoires were generated with immunoSEQ multiplex PCR, while TCRdb's copy carries only in-frame clones and drops some. Of 30,000 to 40,000 clones listed, about 72% were seen once; the top ten hold 7% to 10%. Sequencing input: PBMCs. These receptors originate from a woman under 40 in good health and CMV-seropositive.

V usage is TRBV5-1 and J usage is TRBJ1-6, with 12 bases that match TRBD1. The CDR3 length is 15 residues. J gave up 9 bases and V 4 bases, and 5 bases lay outside the gene matches. Looked up from germline, CDR1 is SGHRS and CDR2 is YFSETQ. The CDR3 region is CASSPGQGAGSPLHF. DNA for the CDR3: TGCGCCAGCAGCCCGGGACAGGGGGCGGGTTCACCCCTCCACTTT.

This clone appeared a few times. This sequence joins TRBV27 and TRBJ2-2; the match to TRBD2 covers 11 bases. Germline CDR1 MNHEY, CDR2 SMNVEV (reference sequence). The CDR3 extends over 17 amino acids. Losses at the gene ends were 3 bases for V and 7 bases for J; bases not matched to a gene: 10. CDR3 sequence reads: CASSFLLAGDDHGELFF. The CDR3 coding sequence is TGTGCCAGCAGTTTCTTACTAGCGGGAGATGATCACGGGGAGCTGTTTTTT.

As for this clone: The junction departs from the called germline gene at one end, perhaps through a read error. This CDR3 is CPSSSFSVNQETQYF. In nucleotides, the CDR3 is TGTCCCAGCAGCTCCTTTAGCGTTAACCAAGAGACCCAGTACTTC. The gene calls are TRBV5-6 and TRBJ2-5, with D perhaps TRBD2 (5 bases). Germline lookup yields CDR1 SGHDT and CDR2 YYEEEE. This CDR3 has 15 amino acids.

This clone was counted a few times. This chain joins TRBV28 and TRBJ2-7; 9 positions agree with TRBD1. CDR3 length: 15 residues. CDR1 MDHEN and CDR2 SYDVKM come from the germline V gene. The ends lost 5 bases at V and 6 bases at J; junction bases unmatched: 11. The DNA of the CDR3 is TGTGCCAGCAGTCCAGGGGGGACAGGGAAGACCGAGCAGTACTTC. Residues: CASSPGGTGKTEQYF.

This sequence joins TRBV28 and TRBJ1-1, with D possibly matching TRBD1 (6 bases). Germline V gives CDR1 MDHEN, CDR2 SYDVKM. V was shortened by 6 bases and J by 9 bases, with 14 bases between the two germline ends. The CDR3 length is 12 residues. The CDR3 DNA reads as TGTGCCAGCAGCCTGGCACAGGGTAAAGCTTTCTTT. Encoded protein: CASSLAQGKAFF.

The chain combines TRBV27 with TRBJ2-3, with D perhaps TRBD2 (5 bases). V lost 4 bases and J 2 bases, leaving 10 bases between the germline ends. CDR1 is MNHEY, CDR2 SMNVEV, per germline (reference sequence). The CDR3 consists of 14 residues. CDR3 in amino acids: CASSSGLPTDTQYF. CDR3 bases: TGTGCCAGCAGTTCAGGACTTCCCACAGATACGCAGTATTTT.

The J gene is TRBJ1-6, the V gene TRBV5-1; D is perhaps TRBD1 (5 bases). Germline values: CDR1 SGHRS, CDR2 YFSETQ. V was pared by 1 base and J by 5 bases, with 13 bases between. This CDR3 contains 16 residues. DNA for the CDR3: TGCGCCAGCAGCTTGAAGGGCGGGACTGATAATTCACCCCTCCACTTT. Protein: CASSLKGGTDNSPLHF.

The chain carries TRBV5-1 and TRBJ2-1; the match to TRBD2 covers 12 bases. CDR3 length equals 18 residues. Per germline, CDR1 SGHRS and CDR2 YFSETQ. With V trimmed by 0 bases and J by 7 bases, 11 bases remained unmatched. The CDR3 region is CASSLGETLGLAGNEQFF. The DNA of the CDR3 is TGCGCCAGCAGCTTGGGTGAGACGCTTGGACTAGCGGGGAATGAGCAGTTCTTC.

The chain couples TRBV7-9 to TRBJ1-1, with no clear D. Germline CDR1 SEHNR, CDR2 FQNEAQ (reference sequence). Deletions cut 5 bases from V and 0 bases from J, with 7 bases between. The CDR3 runs to 13 residues. The CDR3 nucleotides are TGTGCCAGCAGCCCCCAAATGAACACTGAAGCTTTCTTT. It encodes CASSPQMNTEAFF.

The V call is TRBV11-3, the J call TRBJ2-5; no definite D call. V dropped 2 bases and J dropped 4 bases, with 5 bases sitting between them. Germline V gives CDR1 SGHNT, CDR2 YENEEA. The CDR3 length is 12 residues. CDR3 region: CASSLYGETQYF. The DNA for the CDR3 is TGTGCCAGCAGCTTATACGGAGAGACCCAGTACTTC. The variable domain in full, completed from reference TRBV11-3 and TRBJ2-5, reads EAGVVQSPRYKIIEKKQPVAFWCNPISGHNTLYWYLQNLGQGPELLIRYENEEAVDDSQLPKDRFSAERLKGVDSTLKIQPAELGDSAVYLCASSLYGETQYFGPGTRLLVL.

The chain joins TRBV18 to TRBJ2-1; 10 nucleotides agree with TRBD1. The CDR3 totals 17 residues. From germline, CDR1 is KGHSH and CDR2 LQKENI. The V gene end was trimmed by 4 bases and the J gene end by 8 bases; junction bases not matched to a gene: 14. In DNA form, the CDR3 reads TGTGCCAGCTCACTCGAGGACCTCGGGACAGGGGACGATGAGCAGTTCTTC. Translated: CASSLEDLGTGDDEQFF.

The chain recombines TRBV6-5 with TRBJ1-1; 8 positions agree with TRBD1. The CDR3 has 16 residues. Germline lookup yields CDR1 MNHEY and CDR2 SVGAGI. The V segment lost 2 bases and the J segment 4 bases; nucleotides outside the gene matches: 9. This CDR3 is CASSYLAGGRGTEAFF. CDR3 DNA: TGTGCCAGCAGTTACCTCGCAGGGGGCCGGGGCACTGAAGCTTTCTTT.

This clone was seen more than once but under ten times. The chain uses TRBV7-2 and TRBJ1-1; maybe TRBD1 (5 bases). V was clipped by 5 bases and J by 8 bases, with 12 bases between them. The CDR3 covers 12 residues. The germline CDR1 and CDR2 sequences are SGHTA and FQGNSA. CDR3 bases: TGTGCCAGCAGCCTCGGACCAGGGGAAGCTTTCTTT. It yields the protein CASSLGPGEAFF.

The chain links TRBV5-8 to TRBJ2-5; TRBD2 aligns across 13 bases. This CDR3 is 16 amino acids long. Germline-derived CDR1 and CDR2 are SGHTS and YDEGEE. The ends lost 4 bases at V and 5 bases at J; junction bases unmatched: 8. CDR3 in DNA: TGTGCCAGCAGCCGGGGGACTAGCGGGGCCGAGGAGACCCAGTACTTC. It yields the protein CASSRGTSGAEETQYF.